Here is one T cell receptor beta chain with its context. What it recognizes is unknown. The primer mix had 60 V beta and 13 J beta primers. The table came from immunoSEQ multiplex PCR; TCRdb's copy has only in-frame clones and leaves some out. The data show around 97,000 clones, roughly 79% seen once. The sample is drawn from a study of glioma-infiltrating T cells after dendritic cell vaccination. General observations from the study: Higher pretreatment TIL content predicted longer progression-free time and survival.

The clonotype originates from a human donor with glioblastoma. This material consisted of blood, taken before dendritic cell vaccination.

DNA of the CDR3: TGTGCCAGCAGCTTAGTCGGGGAGACCCAGTACTTC. This gives the protein CASSLVGETQYF. This chain links TRBV7-2 with TRBJ2-5; D is uncertain. CDR3 length equals 12 residues. Trimming took 1 base from V and 5 from J, leaving 5 bases between them. Germline V gene data show CDR1 as SGHTA and CDR2 as FQGNSA.